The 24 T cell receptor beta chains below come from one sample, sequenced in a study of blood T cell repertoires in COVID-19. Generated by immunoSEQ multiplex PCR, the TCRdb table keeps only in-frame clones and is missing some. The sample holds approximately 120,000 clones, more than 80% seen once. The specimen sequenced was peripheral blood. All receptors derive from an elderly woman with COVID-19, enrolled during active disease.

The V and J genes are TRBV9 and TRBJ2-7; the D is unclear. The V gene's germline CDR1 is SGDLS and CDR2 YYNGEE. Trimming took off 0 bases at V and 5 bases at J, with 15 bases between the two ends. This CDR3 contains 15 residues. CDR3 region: CASSVGAPLGDEQYF. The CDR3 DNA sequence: TGTGCCAGCAGCGTAGGGGCGCCCCTTGGCGACGAGCAGTACTTC.

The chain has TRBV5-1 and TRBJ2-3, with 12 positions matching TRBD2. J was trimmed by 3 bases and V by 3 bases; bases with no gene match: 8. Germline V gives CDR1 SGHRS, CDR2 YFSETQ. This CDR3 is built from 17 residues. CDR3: CASSSGLAGGATDTQYF. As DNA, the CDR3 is TGCGCCAGCAGCTCTGGGCTAGCGGGAGGGGCAACAGATACGCAGTATTTT.

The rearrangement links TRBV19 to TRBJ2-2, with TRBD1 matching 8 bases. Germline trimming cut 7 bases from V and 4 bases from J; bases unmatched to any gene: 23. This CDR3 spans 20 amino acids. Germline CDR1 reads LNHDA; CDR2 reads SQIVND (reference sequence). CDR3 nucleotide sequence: TGTGCCAGTAAAAAATCAGGACAGGGTATCGGGAGAAGCGGCACCGGGGAGCTGTTTTTT. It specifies CASKKSGQGIGRSGTGELFF.

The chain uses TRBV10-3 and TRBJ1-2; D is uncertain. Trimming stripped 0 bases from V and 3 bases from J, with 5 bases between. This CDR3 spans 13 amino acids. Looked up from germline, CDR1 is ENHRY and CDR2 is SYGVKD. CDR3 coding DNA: TGTGCCATCAGTGAGTCGGTAGACTATGGCTACACCTTC. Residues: CAISESVDYGYTF.

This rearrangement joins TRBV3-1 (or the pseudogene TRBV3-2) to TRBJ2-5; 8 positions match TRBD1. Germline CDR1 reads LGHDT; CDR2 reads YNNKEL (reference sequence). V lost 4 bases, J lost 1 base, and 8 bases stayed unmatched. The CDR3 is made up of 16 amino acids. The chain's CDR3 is CASSRTGGTIQETQYF. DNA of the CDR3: TGTGCCAGCAGCCGTACAGGGGGAACAATCCAAGAGACCCAGTACTTC.

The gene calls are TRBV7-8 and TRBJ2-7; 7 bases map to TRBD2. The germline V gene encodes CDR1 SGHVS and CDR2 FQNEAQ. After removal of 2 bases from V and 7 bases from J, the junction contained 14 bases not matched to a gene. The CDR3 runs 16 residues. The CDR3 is CASSLSTAAGSGEQYF. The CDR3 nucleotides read TGTGCCAGCAGCTTAAGTACTGCAGCGGGAAGCGGGGAGCAGTACTTC.

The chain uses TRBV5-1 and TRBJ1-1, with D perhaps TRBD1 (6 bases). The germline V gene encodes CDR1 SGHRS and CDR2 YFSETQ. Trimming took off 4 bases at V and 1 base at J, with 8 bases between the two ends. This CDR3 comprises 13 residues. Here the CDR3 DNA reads TGCGCCAGCAGCGAGGGACAGAACACTGAAGCTTTCTTT. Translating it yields CASSEGQNTEAFF. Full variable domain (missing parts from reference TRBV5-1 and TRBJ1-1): KAGVTQTPRYLIKTRGQQVTLSCSPISGHRSVSWYQQTPGQGLQFLFEYFSETQRNKGNFPGRFSGRQFSNSRSEMNVSTLELGDSALYLCASSEGQNTEAFFGQGTRLTVV.

The CDR3 coding sequence is TGTGCCAGCAGCGACAGGGCTAAAGAGACCCAGTACTTC. Encoded protein: CASSDRAKETQYF. The J gene is TRBJ2-5, the V gene TRBV7-9; 7 nucleotides align to TRBD1. Per the germline V gene, CDR1 is SEHNR and CDR2 is FQNEAQ (reference sequence). The CDR3 runs to 13 residues. Trimming removed 5 bases from V and 3 bases from J; junction bases left unmatched: 3.

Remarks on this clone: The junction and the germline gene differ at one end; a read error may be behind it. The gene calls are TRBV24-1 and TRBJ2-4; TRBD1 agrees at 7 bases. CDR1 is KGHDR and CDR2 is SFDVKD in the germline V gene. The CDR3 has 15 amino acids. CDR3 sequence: CATSDSGTAINIQYF. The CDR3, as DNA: TGTGCCACCAGTGATTCCGGGACAGCCATAAACATTCAGTACTTC.

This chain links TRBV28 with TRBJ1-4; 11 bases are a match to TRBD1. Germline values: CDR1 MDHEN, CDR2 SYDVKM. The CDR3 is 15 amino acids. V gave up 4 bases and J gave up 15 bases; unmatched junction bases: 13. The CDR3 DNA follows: TGTGCCAGCAGTTCCCGAAATATCCGGGACAGGGGGGTGTTTTTT. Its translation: CASSSRNIRDRGVFF. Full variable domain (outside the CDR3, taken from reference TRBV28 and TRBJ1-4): DVKVTQSSRYLVKRTGEKVFLECVQDMDHENMFWYRQDPGLGLRLIYFSYDVKMKEKGDIPEGYSVSREKKERFSLILESASTNQTSMYLCASSSRNIRDRGVFFGSGTQLSVL.

This CDR3 reads CAISRGQVAGANVLTF. CDR3 in DNA: TGTGCCATCAGTCGTGGACAGGTTGCTGGGGCCAACGTCCTGACTTTC. The chain joins TRBV10-3 to TRBJ2-6; 7 positions agree with TRBD1. The CDR3 contains 16 residues. Germline V lookup: CDR1 ENHRY, CDR2 SYGVKD. The trim removed 5 bases at V and 2 bases at J, leaving 6 bases unmatched.

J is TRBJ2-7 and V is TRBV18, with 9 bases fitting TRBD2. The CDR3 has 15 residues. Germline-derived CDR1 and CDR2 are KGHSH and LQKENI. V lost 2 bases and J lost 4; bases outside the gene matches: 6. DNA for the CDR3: TGTGCCAGCTCACCAGTCCAAGCGGGGGGATACGAGCAGTACTTC. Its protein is CASSPVQAGGYEQYF.

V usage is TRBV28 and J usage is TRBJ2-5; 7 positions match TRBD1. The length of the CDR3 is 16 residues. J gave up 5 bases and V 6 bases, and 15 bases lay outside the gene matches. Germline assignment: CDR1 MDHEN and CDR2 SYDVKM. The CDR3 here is CASSLPRKGAGETQYF. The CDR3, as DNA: TGTGCCAGCAGCCTCCCCCGTAAGGGGGCGGGTGAGACCCAGTACTTC.

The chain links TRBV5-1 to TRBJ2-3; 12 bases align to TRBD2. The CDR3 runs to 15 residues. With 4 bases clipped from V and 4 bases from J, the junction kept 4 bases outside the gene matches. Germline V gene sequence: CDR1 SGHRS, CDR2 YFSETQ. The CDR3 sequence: CASSPASGRADTQYF. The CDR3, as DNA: TGCGCCAGCAGCCCAGCTAGCGGGAGGGCAGATACGCAGTATTTT.

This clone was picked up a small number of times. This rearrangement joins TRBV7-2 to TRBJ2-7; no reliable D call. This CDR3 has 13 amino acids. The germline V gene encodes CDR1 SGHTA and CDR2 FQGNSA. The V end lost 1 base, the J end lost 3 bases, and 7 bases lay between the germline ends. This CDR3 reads CASSLGTVYEQYF. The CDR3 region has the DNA TGTGCCAGCAGCTTAGGAACAGTCTACGAGCAGTACTTC.

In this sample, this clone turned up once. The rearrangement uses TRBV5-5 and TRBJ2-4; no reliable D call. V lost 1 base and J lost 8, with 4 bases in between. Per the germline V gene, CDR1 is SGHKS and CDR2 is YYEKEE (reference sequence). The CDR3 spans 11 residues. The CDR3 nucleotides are TGTGCCAGCAGCTTGTCGGACATTCAGTACTTC. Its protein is CASSLSDIQYF.

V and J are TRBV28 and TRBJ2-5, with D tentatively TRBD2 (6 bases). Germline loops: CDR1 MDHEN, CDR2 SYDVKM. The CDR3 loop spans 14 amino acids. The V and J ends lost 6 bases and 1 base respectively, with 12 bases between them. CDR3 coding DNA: TGTGCCAGCAGCTTGACTAGAGCCCAAGAGACCCAGTACTTC. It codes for CASSLTRAQETQYF. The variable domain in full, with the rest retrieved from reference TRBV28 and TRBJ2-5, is DVKVTQSSRYLVKRTGEKVFLECVQDMDHENMFWYRQDPGLGLRLIYFSYDVKMKEKGDIPEGYSVSREKKERFSLILESASTNQTSMYLCASSLTRAQETQYFGPGTRLLVL.

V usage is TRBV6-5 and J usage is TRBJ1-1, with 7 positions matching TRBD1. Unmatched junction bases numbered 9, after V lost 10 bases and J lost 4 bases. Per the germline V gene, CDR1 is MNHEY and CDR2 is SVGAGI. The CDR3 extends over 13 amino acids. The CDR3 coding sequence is TGTGCCACGATCCCGACAGGGACCACTGAAGCTTTCTTT. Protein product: CATIPTGTTEAFF.

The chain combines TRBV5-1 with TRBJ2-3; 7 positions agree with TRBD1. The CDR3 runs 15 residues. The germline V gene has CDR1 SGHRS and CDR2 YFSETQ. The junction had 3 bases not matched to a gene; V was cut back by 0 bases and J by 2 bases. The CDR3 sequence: CASSLARGFTDTQYF. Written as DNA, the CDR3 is TGCGCCAGCAGCTTGGCCAGGGGGTTCACAGATACGCAGTATTTT.

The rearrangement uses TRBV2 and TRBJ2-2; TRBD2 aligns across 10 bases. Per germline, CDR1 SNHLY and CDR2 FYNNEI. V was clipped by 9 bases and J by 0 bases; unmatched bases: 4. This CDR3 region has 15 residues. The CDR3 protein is CARGLASANTGELFF. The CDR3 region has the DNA TGTGCCAGGGGACTAGCGTCTGCGAACACCGGGGAGCTGTTTTTT.

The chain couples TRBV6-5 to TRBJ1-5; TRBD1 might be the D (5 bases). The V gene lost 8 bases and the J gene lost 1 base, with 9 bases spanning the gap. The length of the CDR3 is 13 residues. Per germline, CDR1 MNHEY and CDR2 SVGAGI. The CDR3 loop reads CASAGNSNQPQHF. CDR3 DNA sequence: TGTGCCAGCGCAGGGAACAGCAATCAGCCCCAGCATTTT.

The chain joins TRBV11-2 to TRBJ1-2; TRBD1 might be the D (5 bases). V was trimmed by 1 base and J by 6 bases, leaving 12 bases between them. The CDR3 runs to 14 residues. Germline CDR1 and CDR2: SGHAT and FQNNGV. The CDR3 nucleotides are TGTGCCAGCAGCTTAGGGGCAGGGATTGATGGCTACACCTTC. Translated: CASSLGAGIDGYTF.

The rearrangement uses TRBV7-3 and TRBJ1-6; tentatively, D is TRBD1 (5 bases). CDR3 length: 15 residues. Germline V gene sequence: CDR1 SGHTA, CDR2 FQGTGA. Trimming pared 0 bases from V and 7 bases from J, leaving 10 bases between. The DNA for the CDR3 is TGTGCCAGCAGCTTAACCGGCGGGGGAAATTCACCCCTCCACTTT. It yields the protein CASSLTGGGNSPLHF.

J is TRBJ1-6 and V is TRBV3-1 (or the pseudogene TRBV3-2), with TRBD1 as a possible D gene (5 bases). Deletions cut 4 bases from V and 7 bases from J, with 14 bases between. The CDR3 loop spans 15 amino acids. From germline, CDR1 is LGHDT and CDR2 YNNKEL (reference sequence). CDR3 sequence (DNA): TGTGCCAGCAGCCCCCCCGGGGCGGGAAATTCACCCCTCCACTTT. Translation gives CASSPPGAGNSPLHF.